This T cell receptor (beta chain) was captured in a study of T cell responses to AZD1222 COVID-19 vaccine. CDR3 size: 15 residues. Germline V gives CDR1 MNHNS, CDR2 SASEGT. V was pared by 2 bases and J by 4 bases, with 2 bases of the junction left unmatched. This clone was seen a few times. Clones were read by immunoSEQ multiplex PCR, and TCRdb kept only the in-frame ones, dropping some. The data show around 72,000 clones, with around 86% seen just once and 24% held by the top ten. V and J are TRBV6-1 and TRBJ2-5; 12 bases align to TRBD2. The clonotype originates from an adult in good health. The starting material was peripheral blood, obtained on day 0 of AZD1222 vaccination. This CDR3 reads CASSELAGGPETQYF. In nucleotides, the CDR3 is TGTGCCAGCAGTGAACTAGCGGGGGGGCCAGAGACCCAGTACTTC.